This TCR beta chain comes out of a study of blood T cell repertoires in COVID-19. The table came from immunoSEQ multiplex PCR; TCRdb's copy has only in-frame clones and leaves some out. The sample contains tens of thousands of clones, almost 85% of which appear only once. The CDR3 is made up of 13 amino acids. V was trimmed by 4 bases and J by 5 bases, leaving 11 bases between them. The V gene's germline CDR1 is MGHRA and CDR2 YSYEKL. The clonotype comes from a human donor in a cohort sampled during active COVID-19. The specimen sequenced was peripheral blood. The chain combines TRBV4-1 with TRBJ2-5; D is unresolved. The CDR3 bases are TGCGCCAGCAGCCTTAGAACCAGGGAGACCCAGTACTTC. Protein: CASSLRTRETQYF.